Each of the 13 T cell receptor beta chains below was sequenced from the same sample in a study of cytomegalovirus exposure and HLA in healthy donors. The primer mix had 60 Vbeta and 13 Jbeta primers. Clones were read by immunoSEQ multiplex PCR, and TCRdb kept only the in-frame ones, dropping some. The profile shows over 150,000 clones, about three quarters of them singletons. The sample was PBMCs. These receptors all stem from a woman younger than 45 in good health and CMV-seropositive.

The chain uses TRBV6-5 and TRBJ2-2; D gene ambiguous. The ends were cut back, 6 bases at V and 7 bases at J, with 6 bases in the middle. The CDR3 has 11 residues. Germline assignment: CDR1 MNHEY and CDR2 SVGAGI. CDR3 in amino acids: CASSLFGELFF. The CDR3 DNA follows: TGTGCCAGCAGCCTCTTCGGGGAGCTGTTTTTT.

This chain uses TRBV30 with TRBJ2-1, with TRBD2 matching over 13 bases. Germline CDR1 reads GTSNPN; CDR2 reads SVGIG (reference sequence). Trimming cost V 5 bases and J 3 bases; bases outside gene matches: 4. CDR3 length: 15 amino acids. CDR3 protein: CAWETSGGLYNEQFF. For the CDR3, the DNA is TGTGCCTGGGAGACTAGCGGGGGGCTCTACAATGAGCAGTTCTTC.

V usage is TRBV6-4 and J usage is TRBJ2-7, with D possibly matching TRBD1 (6 bases). CDR3 size: 14 residues. Looked up from germline, CDR1 is MRHNA and CDR2 is SNTAGT. Trimming left V 2 bases short and J 6 bases short, with 14 bases between. The CDR3 coding sequence is TGTGCCAGCAGTGACGGGGACAACCGCTTCGAGCAGTACTTC. Its protein is CASSDGDNRFEQYF.

The chain recombines TRBV29-1 with TRBJ1-5; 9 bases are a match to TRBD1. This CDR3 has 14 residues. Germline CDR1 and CDR2: SQVTM and ANQGSEA. The junction had 9 bases not matched to a gene; V was cut back by 6 bases and J by 6 bases. The CDR3 is CSVVQGAAGQPQHF. DNA for the CDR3: TGCAGCGTAGTACAGGGGGCAGCGGGTCAGCCCCAGCATTTT. Together with reference TRBV29-1 and TRBJ1-5, the CDR3 gives the full variable domain: SAVISQKPSRDICQRGTSLTIQCQVDSQVTMMFWYRQQPGQSLTLIATANQGSEATYESGFVIDKFPISRPNLTFSTLTVSNMSPEDSSIYLCSVVQGAAGQPQHFGDGTRLSIL.

The rearrangement joins TRBV7-7 to TRBJ2-7, with a weak D call TRBD2 (5 bases). Trimming pared 1 base from V and 2 bases from J, leaving 15 bases between. The V gene's germline CDR1 is SSHAT and CDR2 FNYEAQ (reference sequence). The CDR3 totals 16 residues. CDR3: CASSLGVDSNTYEQYF. CDR3 DNA: TGTGCCAGCAGCTTAGGTGTGGACTCAAACACCTACGAGCAGTACTTC.

This sequence joins TRBV27 and TRBJ2-1, with TRBD2 identical over 7 bases. The CDR3 has 16 residues. Germline V gene lookup returns CDR1 MNHEY and CDR2 SMNVEV (reference sequence). Trimming took 2 bases from V and 2 from J; bases not matched to a gene: 6. In DNA, the CDR3 is TGTGCCAGCAGTTTAAAGTCCAGCGGGACCTACAATGAGCAGTTCTTC. Its protein is CASSLKSSGTYNEQFF.

The chain has TRBV7-9 and TRBJ1-2, with D maybe TRBD1 (5 bases). Germline V gene sequence: CDR1 SEHNR, CDR2 FQNEAQ (reference sequence). The CDR3 contains 15 residues. V was pared by 5 bases and J by 4 bases, with 17 bases between. CDR3 nucleotides: TGTGCCAGCAGCCACTCGACGGGGGGAAGCTATGGCTACACCTTC. Amino acid sequence: CASSHSTGGSYGYTF.

This clone was picked up one time. V gene TRBV6-6 combines with J gene TRBJ2-1; 8 bases match TRBD1. The CDR3 is 14 amino acids. CDR1 is MNHNY and CDR2 is SVGAGI in the germline V gene (reference sequence). The trim removed 6 bases at V and 3 bases at J, leaving 4 bases unmatched. The CDR3 bases are TGTGCCAGCAGCCCGGACAGGGACTACAATGAGCAGTTCTTC. It encodes CASSPDRDYNEQFF.

The chain links TRBV6-5 to TRBJ2-1; 10 bases are a match to TRBD2. With V trimmed by 2 bases and J by 9 bases, 7 bases remained unmatched. The CDR3 is 15 amino acids. Germline V gives CDR1 MNHEY, CDR2 SVGAGI. The CDR3 sequence: CASSYRASGSGEQFF. The CDR3 nucleotides read TGTGCCAGCAGTTACAGGGCTAGCGGGAGTGGTGAGCAGTTCTTC.

The genes are TRBV11-3 and TRBJ2-7; D is possibly TRBD1 (6 bases). V gave up 7 bases and J gave up 1 base, with 11 bases separating them. CDR1 is SGHNT, CDR2 YENEEA, per germline. The CDR3 is 13 residues long. Here the CDR3 reads CASNWGRSYEQYF. CDR3 DNA sequence: TGTGCCAGCAACTGGGGGCGTTCCTACGAGCAGTACTTC.

V usage is TRBV6-1 and J usage is TRBJ2-7; TRBD2 might be the D (7 bases). CDR1 is MNHNS and CDR2 is SASEGT in the germline V gene. The V and J ends lost 7 bases and 6 bases respectively, with 19 bases between them. This CDR3 is built from 14 residues. The CDR3, as DNA: TGTGCCAGCAACCAAAGGGGGGGAGGAGGCGAGCAGTACTTC. It codes for CASNQRGGGGEQYF.

The genes are TRBV7-7 and TRBJ2-2; TRBD2 aligns across 8 bases. Germline CDR1 and CDR2: SSHAT and FNYEAQ (reference sequence). Germline trimming cut 3 bases from V and 2 bases from J; bases unmatched to any gene: 5. The CDR3 has 16 amino acids. The CDR3 reads CASSFRAGVNTGELFF. The CDR3 nucleotides are TGTGCCAGCAGCTTTAGAGCGGGAGTTAACACCGGGGAGCTGTTTTTT.

The chain combines TRBV5-5 with TRBJ2-3, with 7 bases matching TRBD2. The length of the CDR3 is 14 residues. Germline lookup yields CDR1 SGHKS and CDR2 YYEKEE (reference sequence). J was trimmed by 4 bases and V by 4 bases; bases with no gene match: 6. This CDR3 is CASSAGRAPDTQYF. The CDR3 coding sequence is TGTGCCAGCAGCGCGGGGAGGGCTCCAGATACGCAGTATTTT.